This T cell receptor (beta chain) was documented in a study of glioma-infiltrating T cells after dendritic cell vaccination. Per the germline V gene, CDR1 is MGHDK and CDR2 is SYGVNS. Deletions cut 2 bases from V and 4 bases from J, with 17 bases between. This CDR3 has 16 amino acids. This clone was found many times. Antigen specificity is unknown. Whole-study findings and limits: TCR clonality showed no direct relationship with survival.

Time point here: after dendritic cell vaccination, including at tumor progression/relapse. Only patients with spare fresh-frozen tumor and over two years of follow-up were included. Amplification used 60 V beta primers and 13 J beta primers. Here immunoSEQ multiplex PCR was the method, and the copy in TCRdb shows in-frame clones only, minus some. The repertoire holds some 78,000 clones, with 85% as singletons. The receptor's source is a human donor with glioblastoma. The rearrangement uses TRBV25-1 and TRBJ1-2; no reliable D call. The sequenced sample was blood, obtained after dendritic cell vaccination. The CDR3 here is CASSEVGRTSSYGYTF. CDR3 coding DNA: TGTGCCAGCAGTGAAGTGGGCCGTACATCAAGCTATGGCTACACCTTC.